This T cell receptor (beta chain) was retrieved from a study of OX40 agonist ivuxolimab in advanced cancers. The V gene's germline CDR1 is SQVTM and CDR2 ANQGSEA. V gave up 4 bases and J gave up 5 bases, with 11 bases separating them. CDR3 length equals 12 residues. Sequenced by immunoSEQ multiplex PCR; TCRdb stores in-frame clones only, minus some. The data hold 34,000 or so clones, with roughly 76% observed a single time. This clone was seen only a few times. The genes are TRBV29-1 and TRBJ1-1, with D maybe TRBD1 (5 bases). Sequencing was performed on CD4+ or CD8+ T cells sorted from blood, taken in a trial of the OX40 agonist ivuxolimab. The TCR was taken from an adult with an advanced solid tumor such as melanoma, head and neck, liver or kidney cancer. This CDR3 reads CSVAAGRTEAFF. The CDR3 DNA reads TGCAGCGTTGCGGCAGGGCGAACTGAAGCTTTCTTT.